This T cell receptor (beta chain) was sequenced during a study of T cells in localized non-small cell lung cancer. Profiled with immunoSEQ multiplex PCR; TCRdb holds only in-frame clones, not every one. The profile shows tens of thousands of clones, 80% to 90% of them singletons. Concerning this clone: No antigen is known for it.

The germline gives CDR1 SNHLY, CDR2 FYNNEI. After removal of 6 bases from V and 4 bases from J, the junction contained 8 bases not matched to a gene. The CDR3 covers 15 residues. General study points: The appearance of a median approximately 57 of the top 100 tumor clones was seen in adjacent lung. Longer overall survival associated with higher blood T cell density; shorter survival with higher adjacent-lung clonality. Heterogeneity within the tumor remains possible, as just one region underwent sequencing. Uninvolved adjacent lung showed higher T cell clonality than tumor.

This clonotype was sampled from a man aged 35 to 69 with stage I squamous cell lung carcinoma. This chain links TRBV2 with TRBJ1-3; 8 nucleotides agree with TRBD1. Sequences were derived from peripheral blood, sampled before any cancer treatment. Here the CDR3 DNA reads TGTGCCAGCAGGGACAGGGCATTGGAAGGAAACACCATATATTTT. Residues: CASRDRALEGNTIYF. Full variable domain (rest looked up from reference TRBV2 and TRBJ1-3): EPEVTQTPSHQVTQMGQEVILRCVPISNHLYFYWYRQILGQKVEFLVSFYNNEISEKSEIFDDQFSVERPDGSNFTLKIRSTKLEDSAMYFCASRDRALEGNTIYFGEGSWLTVV.